The 28 T cell receptor beta chains listed next were all sequenced from one sample in a study of blood T cell repertoires in COVID-19. Using immunoSEQ multiplex PCR, the repertoire was profiled, and TCRdb retains in-frame clones only, with some absent. This table holds about 78,000 clones, 90% found once. Sequenced input: peripheral blood. The receptors stem from a woman older than 75 with acute or convalescent COVID-19.

The chain has TRBV3-1 (or the pseudogene TRBV3-2) and TRBJ1-3, with D possibly TRBD1 on 6 matching bases. There are 17 residues in the CDR3. Germline V CDR1 and CDR2: LGHDT, YNNKEL (reference sequence). V gave up 4 bases and J gave up 0 bases, with 16 bases separating them. The CDR3 bases are TGTGCCAGCAGCCCCCCCCGTACAGGGACCTCTGGAAACACCATATATTTT. As protein: CASSPPRTGTSGNTIYF.

V gene TRBV3-1 (or the pseudogene TRBV3-2) combines with J gene TRBJ2-2; 13 bases fit TRBD2. Looked up from germline, CDR1 is LGHDT and CDR2 is YNNKEL (reference sequence). CDR3 length equals 17 residues. V lost 6 bases to trimming and J lost 5 bases; unmatched junction nucleotides: 9. CDR3 in DNA: TGTGCCAGCAGACCAGGGACTAGCGGGGCCAGAACCGGGGAGCTGTTTTTT. The encoded protein is CASRPGTSGARTGELFF.

J is TRBJ2-5 and V is TRBV7-2, with a weak D call TRBD2 (7 bases). Per the germline V gene, CDR1 is SGHTA and CDR2 is FQGNSA. V was shortened by 0 bases and J by 5 bases, with 13 bases between the two germline ends. The CDR3 covers 15 residues. As DNA, the CDR3 is TGTGCCAGCAGCTTAGCGGGGCGGGGGCGCGAGACCCAGTACTTC. Translated, it gives CASSLAGRGRETQYF.

This chain uses TRBV2 with TRBJ2-1, with D unclear. The germline V and J ends were trimmed by 8 bases and 5 bases, with 10 bases remaining between them. CDR3 size: 12 residues. Germline V gene sequence: CDR1 SNHLY, CDR2 FYNNEI. The CDR3 loop reads CASQILDNEQFF. The DNA for the CDR3 is TGTGCCAGCCAAATTTTAGACAATGAGCAGTTCTTC.

This clone was seen once. V and J are TRBV24-1 and TRBJ1-5; TRBD1 matches at 7 bases. V trimming: 5 bases; J trimming: 3 bases; junction bases outside the gene matches: 15. Germline lookup yields CDR1 KGHDR and CDR2 SFDVKD. There are 18 residues in the CDR3. CDR3 sequence: CATSVVRVDRDDNQPQHF. For the CDR3, the DNA is TGTGCCACCAGTGTGGTCCGGGTAGACAGGGACGACAATCAGCCCCAGCATTTT.

CDR3 DNA sequence: TGTGCCAGCAGCCAAGATCTCAGGGTTAATGAAAAACTGTTTTTT. This codes for CASSQDLRVNEKLFF. This rearrangement joins TRBV4-2 to TRBJ1-4; tentative D call: TRBD1 (5 bases). The CDR3 is made up of 15 amino acids. With 0 bases removed from V and 4 bases from J, the gap between germline ends came to 9 bases. From germline, CDR1 is LGHNA and CDR2 YNFKEQ.

This chain connects TRBV27 to TRBJ2-1; no firm D call. The V gene's germline CDR1 is MNHEY and CDR2 SMNVEV (reference sequence). The CDR3 length is 15 residues. The V gene lost 6 bases and the J gene lost 0 bases, with 12 bases spanning the gap. The CDR3 coding sequence is TGTGCCAGCAGAGTTCGCCGGTCCTCCTACAATGAGCAGTTCTTC. Amino acid sequence: CASRVRRSSYNEQFF.

The chain uses TRBV18 and TRBJ2-7, with 8 bases aligning to TRBD1. There are 14 residues in the CDR3. J gave up 3 bases and V 0 bases, and 1 base lay outside the gene matches. CDR1 and CDR2 (germline): KGHSH, LQKENI. This CDR3 reads CASSPPTGGYEQYF. The CDR3 coding sequence is TGTGCCAGCTCACCACCTACAGGGGGCTACGAGCAGTACTTC.

The chain has TRBV5-1 and TRBJ2-2, with a tentative D call TRBD2 (6 bases). The ends were cut back, 4 bases at V and 0 bases at J, with 13 bases in the middle. The germline V gene has CDR1 SGHRS and CDR2 YFSETQ. CDR3 length: 16 amino acids. For the CDR3, the DNA is TGCGCCAGCAGCCGCCTCGGGGGTACGAACACCGGGGAGCTGTTTTTT. Translated: CASSRLGGTNTGELFF.

A few counts support this clone. The J gene is TRBJ1-1, the V gene TRBV5-1; D is unclear. Germline CDR1 is SGHRS and CDR2 is YFSETQ. The CDR3 consists of 15 residues. V was clipped by 3 bases and J by 2 bases, with 14 bases between them. CDR3 nucleotide sequence: TGCGCCAGCAGCTCCGGTCCCGGGGTCAACACTGAAGCTTTCTTT. It encodes CASSSGPGVNTEAFF.

This chain connects TRBV19 to TRBJ2-7; 15 bases are a match to TRBD2. V shed 4 bases, J shed 4 bases, and the junction held 8 bases outside the gene matches. Germline CDR1 LNHDA, CDR2 SQIVND (reference sequence). CDR3 length equals 17 residues. CDR3 DNA: TGTGCCAGTAGTAGGACTGGACTAGCGGGGGGGCCTTACGAGCAGTACTTC. The encoded protein is CASSRTGLAGGPYEQYF.

The V call is TRBV12-3 or TRBV12-4, the J call TRBJ1-2, with 9 bases that match TRBD1. The length of the CDR3 is 13 residues. V lost 3 bases, J lost 6 bases, and 2 bases stayed unmatched. The CDR3 region has the DNA TGTGCCAGCAGTTTTGGGACAGGGAATGGCTACACCTTC. Translated, it gives CASSFGTGNGYTF.

V and J are TRBV2 and TRBJ1-5, with no clear D. V was pared by 4 bases and J by 4 bases, with 8 bases between. Looked up from germline, CDR1 is SNHLY and CDR2 is FYNNEI. CDR3 length: 13 amino acids. CDR3 bases: TGTGCCAGCAGTGGTCAGGAAAATCAGCCCCAGCATTTT. It yields the protein CASSGQENQPQHF.

The chain has TRBV28 and TRBJ2-1, with D perhaps TRBD2 (5 bases). V was shortened by 6 bases and J by 5 bases, with 11 bases between the two germline ends. Germline CDR1 is MDHEN and CDR2 is SYDVKM. The CDR3 sequence is 13 residues long. CDR3 region: CASRPGLNNEQFF. CDR3 nucleotide sequence: TGTGCCAGCAGGCCCGGACTCAACAATGAGCAGTTCTTC.

The chain employs TRBV9 and TRBJ1-2; the match to TRBD1 covers 8 bases. The CDR3 extends over 23 amino acids. J lost 0 bases, V lost 3 bases, and 28 bases had no gene match. The germline CDR1 and CDR2 sequences are SGDLS and YYNGEE. CDR3 amino acids: CASSGRTGCYCFGSSTTNYGYTF. The DNA of the CDR3 is TGTGCCAGCAGCGGACGGACAGGGTGCTATTGTTTTGGTTCTTCGACCACTAACTATGGCTACACCTTC.

This clone was detected only once. The rearrangement uses TRBV4-2 and TRBJ1-4; D might be TRBD1 (5 bases). The CDR3 length is 16 residues. Germline V CDR1 and CDR2: LGHNA, YNFKEQ. V lost 0 bases to trimming and J lost 4 bases, with 12 bases between them. This chain's CDR3 is CASSQDLGGDNEKLFF. The CDR3 coding sequence is TGTGCCAGCAGCCAAGATCTTGGGGGGGATAATGAAAAACTGTTTTTT.

The chain combines TRBV6-5 with TRBJ2-7, with D perhaps TRBD1 (5 bases). The CDR3 has 10 amino acids. V dropped 7 bases and J dropped 4 bases, with 5 bases sitting between them. Germline V gene data show CDR1 as MNHEY and CDR2 as SVGAGI. CDR3 loop: CASNRYEQYF. CDR3 in DNA: TGTGCCAGCAACAGGTACGAGCAGTACTTC.

V and J are TRBV6-5 and TRBJ2-1; no clear D gene. CDR3 length equals 16 residues. The V end lost 0 bases, the J end lost 4 bases, and 13 bases lay between the germline ends. The V gene's germline CDR1 is MNHEY and CDR2 SVGAGI. For the CDR3, the DNA is TGTGCCAGCAGTTACTCGAGATCGAACCCTTACAATGAGCAGTTCTTC. Amino acids: CASSYSRSNPYNEQFF.

The rearrangement uses TRBV24-1 and TRBJ1-5; D is ambiguous. The CDR3 length is 12 residues. Per germline, CDR1 KGHDR and CDR2 SFDVKD. CDR3 region: CAAGSSNQPQHF. The CDR3 DNA reads TGTGCAGCAGGCAGTAGCAATCAGCCCCAGCATTTT.

The rearrangement uses TRBV6-4 and TRBJ2-2; 14 bases fit TRBD2. CDR3 size: 16 residues. V shed 0 bases, J shed 8 bases, and the junction held 2 bases outside the gene matches. CDR1 MRHNA and CDR2 SNTAGT come from the germline V gene. The CDR3 protein is CASSDSRTSGRGELFF. The CDR3 coding sequence is TGTGCCAGCAGTGACTCAAGGACTAGCGGGAGGGGGGAGCTGTTTTTT.

V usage is TRBV18 and J usage is TRBJ1-2; D may be TRBD1 (5 bases). The CDR3 loop spans 16 amino acids. The germline V and J ends were trimmed by 2 bases and 5 bases, with 18 bases remaining between them. Germline V gene sequence: CDR1 KGHSH, CDR2 LQKENI. CDR3 amino acids: CASSPNVQGSWYGYTF. Written as DNA, the CDR3 is TGTGCCAGCTCACCAAATGTGCAGGGAAGTTGGTATGGCTACACCTTC.

The rearrangement uses TRBV9 and TRBJ1-2; 9 bases are a match to TRBD1. Per germline, CDR1 SGDLS and CDR2 YYNGEE. The CDR3 is 16 amino acids. Trimming at V came to 3 bases and at J to 3 bases, leaving 9 bases not matched to a gene. The CDR3 DNA is TGTGCCAGCAGCGAGGGGACAGGGTTGGGTGACTATGGCTACACCTTC. It codes for CASSEGTGLGDYGYTF.

V is TRBV9 and J is TRBJ2-5, with 9 bases matching TRBD2. CDR3 length: 15 residues. In germline, CDR1 is SGDLS, CDR2 YYNGEE. The trim removed 0 bases at V and 5 bases at J, leaving 5 bases unmatched. The CDR3 sequence is CASSVGLAAGETQYF. In DNA form, the CDR3 reads TGTGCCAGCAGCGTAGGACTAGCGGCGGGGGAGACCCAGTACTTC.

This clone was detected a few times. V gene TRBV5-4 combines with J gene TRBJ2-2; 7 bases fit TRBD2. The CDR3 extends over 17 amino acids. The germline gives CDR1 SGHNT, CDR2 YYREEE (reference sequence). CDR3 coding DNA: TGTGCTACCACGGGAGGTCCCCGGACTAGTTCCACCGGGGAGCTGTTTTTT. It is translated as CATTGGPRTSSTGELFF. The whole variable domain, remainder taken from reference TRBV5-4 and TRBJ2-2, is ETGVTQSPTHLIKTRGQQVTLRCSSQSGHNTVSWYQQALGQGPQFIFQYYREEENGRGNFPPRFSGLQFPNYSSELNVNALELDDSALYLCATTGGPRTSSTGELFFGEGSRLTVL.

The V call is TRBV11-2, the J call TRBJ2-5, with 11 positions matching TRBD2. The junction had 6 bases not matched to a gene; V was cut back by 1 base and J by 2 bases. The CDR3 runs to 17 residues. From germline, CDR1 is SGHAT and CDR2 FQNNGV. CDR3 sequence (DNA): TGTGCCAGCAGCTTAGGGGCTAGCGGGGGGAGTCAAGAGACCCAGTACTTC. It specifies CASSLGASGGSQETQYF.

The chain recombines TRBV28 with TRBJ1-1; D call uncertain. The V gene lost 6 bases and the J gene lost 2 bases, with 13 bases spanning the gap. The CDR3 loop spans 14 amino acids. CDR1 and CDR2 from the germline V gene are MDHEN and SYDVKM. In nucleotides, the CDR3 is TGTGCCAGCAGAACCCCCAAAACAAACACTGAAGCTTTCTTT. Its translation: CASRTPKTNTEAFF.

The chain joins TRBV3-1 (or the pseudogene TRBV3-2) to TRBJ2-3, with D tentatively TRBD2 (6 bases). The germline V and J ends were trimmed by 4 bases and 4 bases, with 12 bases remaining between them. This CDR3 comprises 14 residues. Germline V gives CDR1 LGHDT, CDR2 YNNKEL (reference sequence). Here the CDR3 reads CASSRSSAADTQYF. CDR3 sequence (DNA): TGTGCCAGCAGCCGTTCTAGCGCCGCAGATACGCAGTATTTT.

The chain is built from TRBV5-1 and TRBJ1-4, with 8 nucleotides matching TRBD1. The V gene's germline CDR1 is SGHRS and CDR2 YFSETQ. The ends lost 0 bases at V and 7 bases at J; junction bases unmatched: 8. CDR3 size: 16 residues. DNA for the CDR3: TGCGCCAGCAGCTTGGTTTTGACAGGGGCCGGTGAAAAACTGTTTTTT. Protein: CASSLVLTGAGEKLFF.